A single sample is the source of the 19 T cell receptor beta chains below, sequenced in a study of OX40 agonist ivuxolimab in advanced cancers. The assay was immunoSEQ multiplex PCR, and TCRdb's table has in-frame clones only and misses some. Here the sample spans 50,000 to 65,000 clones, about 87% being singletons. The sample consisted of CD4+ or CD8+ T cells sorted from blood, taken in a trial of the OX40 agonist ivuxolimab. These receptors were obtained from an adult with an advanced solid tumor such as melanoma, head and neck, liver or kidney cancer.

The rearrangement joins TRBV19 to TRBJ1-1; 9 bases are a match to TRBD1. Unmatched junction bases numbered 9, after V lost 4 bases and J lost 0 bases. CDR1 LNHDA and CDR2 SQIVND come from the germline V gene (reference sequence). The CDR3 runs 17 residues. The CDR3 bases are TGTGCCAGTAGTAGTGGGACAGGGAGGGCCCTGAACACTGAAGCTTTCTTT. This encodes CASSSGTGRALNTEAFF.

V is TRBV30 and J is TRBJ2-7; D is unresolved. This CDR3 is built from 11 residues. Trimming took off 5 bases at V and 3 bases at J, with 8 bases between the two ends. Germline lookup yields CDR1 GTSNPN and CDR2 SVGIG (reference sequence). The CDR3 loop reads CAWSRSYEQYF. The CDR3 nucleotides read TGTGCCTGGTCTCGGAGCTACGAGCAGTACTTC.

This clone was picked up one time. Within the sample, other DNA sequences also encode this same CDR3. This rearrangement joins TRBV5-1 to TRBJ2-1; D not resolved. The CDR3 runs to 16 residues. V lost 5 bases and J lost 0, with 15 bases in between. Germline V gives CDR1 SGHRS, CDR2 YFSETQ. CDR3 in DNA: TGCGCCAGCAGGACCCTTCCAGACCTCTCCTACAATGAGCAGTTCTTC. Its protein product is CASRTLPDLSYNEQFF.

J is TRBJ1-5 and V is TRBV2, with D hard to call. Trimming cost V 3 bases and J 0 bases, with 6 bases left between them. Germline CDR1 is SNHLY and CDR2 is FYNNEI. The CDR3 is made up of 14 amino acids. CDR3 in DNA: TGTGCCAGCAGTGATAGGGATAGCAATCAGCCCCAGCATTTT. Translated, it gives CASSDRDSNQPQHF.

The chain couples TRBV7-9 to TRBJ1-2; 9 nucleotides agree with TRBD1. Unmatched junction bases numbered 8, after V lost 6 bases and J lost 6 bases. Germline CDR1 SEHNR, CDR2 FQNEAQ (reference sequence). This CDR3 comprises 14 residues. Here the CDR3 reads CASSTTDRGDGYTF. The DNA of the CDR3 is TGTGCCAGCAGTACAACCGACAGGGGGGATGGCTACACCTTC.

The chain employs TRBV7-2 and TRBJ1-2, with unresolved D. The CDR3 extends over 14 amino acids. The V and J ends lost 1 base and 5 bases respectively, with 11 bases between them. Germline assignment: CDR1 SGHTA and CDR2 FQGNSA. The CDR3 sequence: CASSLDQGTYGYTF. The CDR3 DNA sequence: TGTGCCAGCAGCTTAGACCAAGGCACGTATGGCTACACCTTC.

This clone was detected a few times. The chain joins TRBV7-2 to TRBJ1-2; D is perhaps TRBD1 (5 bases). The CDR3 length is 12 residues. V lost 7 bases, J lost 4 bases, and 10 bases lay in between. Germline V CDR1 and CDR2: SGHTA, FQGNSA. The chain's CDR3 is CASTTDSYGYTF. CDR3 coding DNA: TGTGCCAGCACCACTGACAGCTATGGCTACACCTTC.

The chain carries TRBV6-5 and TRBJ2-7, with a weak D call TRBD2 (6 bases). CDR1 is MNHEY and CDR2 is SVGAGI in the germline V gene. V was clipped by 6 bases and J by 4 bases, with 16 bases between them. This CDR3 is built from 14 residues. The CDR3 nucleotides read TGTGCCAGCAGGCGGGGAAAGGAGAGGTACGAGCAGTACTTC. Translated, it gives CASRRGKERYEQYF.

The rearrangement uses TRBV5-6 and TRBJ2-7; 7 bases align to TRBD1. The V gene end was trimmed by 4 bases and the J gene end by 3 bases; junction bases not matched to a gene: 4. The CDR3 runs 13 residues. Germline assignment: CDR1 SGHDT and CDR2 YYEEEE. The CDR3 DNA follows: TGTGCCAGCAGCCGGGGACAGATCTACGAGCAGTACTTC. Protein product: CASSRGQIYEQYF.

The CDR3 region has the DNA TGCGCCAGCAGCCAAGTTGTCGTGGGGGCTGGGGGATCTGCTGATGGCTACACCTTC. Translation: CASSQVVVGAGGSADGYTF. This chain links TRBV5-1 with TRBJ1-2, with D possibly being TRBD1 (6 bases). Per the germline V gene, CDR1 is SGHRS and CDR2 is YFSETQ. Trimming cost V 4 bases and J 6 bases, with 31 bases left between them. The CDR3 spans 19 residues.

The rearrangement uses TRBV5-1 and TRBJ2-1; 11 bases are shared with TRBD2. Germline V gene sequence: CDR1 SGHRS, CDR2 YFSETQ. J lost 5 bases, V lost 6 bases, and 4 bases had no gene match. The CDR3 runs 14 residues. CDR3 amino acids: CASTGLAADNEQFF. The CDR3 bases are TGCGCCAGCACGGGACTAGCGGCCGACAATGAGCAGTTCTTC.

This clone was seen once. This chain uses TRBV29-1 with TRBJ2-2; 10 bases agree with TRBD2. V was clipped by 7 bases and J by 2 bases; unmatched bases: 7. CDR1 and CDR2 (germline): SQVTM, ANQGSEA. The CDR3 consists of 15 residues. This CDR3 reads CSGKTSGSNTGELFF. CDR3 bases: TGCAGCGGTAAGACTAGCGGGTCTAACACCGGGGAGCTGTTTTTT.

J is TRBJ2-7 and V is TRBV18; 8 bases map to TRBD2. CDR1 and CDR2 from the germline V gene are KGHSH and LQKENI. After removal of 3 bases from V and 3 bases from J, the junction contained 7 bases not matched to a gene. The CDR3 length is 15 residues. CDR3 sequence: CASSPVAGMLYEQYF. CDR3 DNA sequence: TGTGCCAGCTCACCGGTAGCGGGGATGCTCTACGAGCAGTACTTC.

This clone occurred once. The genes are TRBV15 and TRBJ1-5, with D perhaps matching TRBD1 (6 bases). The length of the CDR3 is 14 residues. The ends were cut back, 3 bases at V and 7 bases at J, with 13 bases in the middle. Germline assignment: CDR1 LNHNV and CDR2 YYDKDF (reference sequence). The CDR3 reads CATSSGGLRQPQHF. The CDR3 nucleotides read TGTGCCACCAGCAGTGGGGGGCTACGGCAGCCCCAGCATTTT.

The chain combines TRBV9 with TRBJ2-3, with D perhaps matching TRBD2 (6 bases). CDR3 length: 16 amino acids. V shed 0 bases and J shed 0 bases, with 11 bases lying between them. The germline CDR1 and CDR2 sequences are SGDLS and YYNGEE. CDR3 sequence (DNA): TGTGCCAGCAGCGTAGGGCTAGCGTCTAGCACAGATACGCAGTATTTT. Residues: CASSVGLASSTDTQYF.

By share, this clone ranks as medium-sized. The chain employs TRBV6-4 and TRBJ1-2, with D maybe TRBD1 (5 bases). Trimming took off 3 bases at V and 4 bases at J, with 15 bases between the two ends. The CDR3 has 15 amino acids. CDR1 and CDR2 from the germline V gene are MRHNA and SNTAGT. The CDR3 here is CASSERIGGFYGYTF. The CDR3 DNA is TGTGCCAGCAGTGAACGGATCGGGGGGTTCTATGGCTACACCTTC.

V and J are TRBV28 and TRBJ2-1; 14 nucleotides line up with TRBD2. The germline gives CDR1 MDHEN, CDR2 SYDVKM. Unmatched junction bases numbered 7, after V lost 4 bases and J lost 8 bases. This CDR3 has 16 amino acids. CDR3 coding DNA: TGTGCCAGCAGTTCTTCCGGGACTAGCGGGAGCCATGAGCAGTTCTTC. It specifies CASSSSGTSGSHEQFF.

This clone was observed a few times. The CDR3 nucleotides read TGTGCCAGCAGCTTAGCCCCAGGGGGTGCCACTGAAGCTTTCTTT. Its protein product is CASSLAPGGATEAFF. The rearrangement joins TRBV7-2 to TRBJ1-1; 7 nucleotides match TRBD1. The length of the CDR3 is 15 residues. The V gene's germline CDR1 is SGHTA and CDR2 FQGNSA. V gave up 0 bases and J gave up 4 bases; unmatched junction bases: 5.

The V call is TRBV7-9, the J call TRBJ2-1; 10 bases map to TRBD1. The CDR3 runs to 15 residues. The V segment lost 5 bases and the J segment 9 bases; nucleotides outside the gene matches: 10. In germline, CDR1 is SEHNR, CDR2 FQNEAQ (reference sequence). This CDR3 reads CASSATGQGFGEQFF. In DNA form, the CDR3 reads TGTGCCAGCAGCGCAACGGGACAGGGGTTCGGTGAGCAGTTCTTC.